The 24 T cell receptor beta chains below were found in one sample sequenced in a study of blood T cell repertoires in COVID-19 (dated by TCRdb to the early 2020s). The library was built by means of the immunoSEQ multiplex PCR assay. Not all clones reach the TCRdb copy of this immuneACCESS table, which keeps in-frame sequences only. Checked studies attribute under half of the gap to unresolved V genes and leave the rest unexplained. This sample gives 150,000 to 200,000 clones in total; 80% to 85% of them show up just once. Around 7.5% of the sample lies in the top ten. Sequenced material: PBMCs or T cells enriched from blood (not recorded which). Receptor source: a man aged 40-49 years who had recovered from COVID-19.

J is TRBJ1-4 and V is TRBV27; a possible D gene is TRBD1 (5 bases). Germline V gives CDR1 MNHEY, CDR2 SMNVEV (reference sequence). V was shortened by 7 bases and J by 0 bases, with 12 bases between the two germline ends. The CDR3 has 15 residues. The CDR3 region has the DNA TGTGCCAGCAAGTCAGCGGGGGCAACTAATGAAAAACTGTTTTTT. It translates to CASKSAGATNEKLFF.

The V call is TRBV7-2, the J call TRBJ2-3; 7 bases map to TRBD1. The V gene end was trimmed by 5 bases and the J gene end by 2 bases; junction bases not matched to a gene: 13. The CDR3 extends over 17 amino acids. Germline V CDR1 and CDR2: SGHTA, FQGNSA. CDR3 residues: CASSARTGPGFTDTQYF. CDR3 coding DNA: TGTGCCAGCAGCGCGCGGACAGGCCCCGGGTTCACAGATACGCAGTATTTT. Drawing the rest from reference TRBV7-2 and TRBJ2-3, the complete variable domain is GAGVSQSPSNKVTEKGKDVELRCDPISGHTALYWYRQSLGQGLEFLIYFQGNSAPDKSGLPSDRFSAERTGGSVSTLTIQRTQQEDSAVYLCASSARTGPGFTDTQYFGPGTRLTVL.

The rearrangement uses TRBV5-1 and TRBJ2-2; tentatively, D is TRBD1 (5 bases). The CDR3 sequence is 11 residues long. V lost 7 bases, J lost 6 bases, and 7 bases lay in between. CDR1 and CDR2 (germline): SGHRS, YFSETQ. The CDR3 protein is CASGAAGELFF. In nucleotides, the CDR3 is TGCGCCAGCGGGGCGGCCGGGGAGCTGTTTTTT.

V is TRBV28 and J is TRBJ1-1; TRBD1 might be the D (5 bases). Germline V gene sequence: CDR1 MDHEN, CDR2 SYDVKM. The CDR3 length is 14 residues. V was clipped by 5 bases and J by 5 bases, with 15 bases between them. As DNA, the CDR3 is TGTGCCAGCAGTACTGGGGGGGGAAATACTGAAGCTTTCTTT. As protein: CASSTGGGNTEAFF.

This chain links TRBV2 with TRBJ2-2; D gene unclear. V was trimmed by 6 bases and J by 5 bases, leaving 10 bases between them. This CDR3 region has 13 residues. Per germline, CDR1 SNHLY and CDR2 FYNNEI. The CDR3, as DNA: TGTGCCAGCAGCCTAGGCGGAACCGGGGAGCTGTTTTTT. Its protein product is CASSLGGTGELFF.

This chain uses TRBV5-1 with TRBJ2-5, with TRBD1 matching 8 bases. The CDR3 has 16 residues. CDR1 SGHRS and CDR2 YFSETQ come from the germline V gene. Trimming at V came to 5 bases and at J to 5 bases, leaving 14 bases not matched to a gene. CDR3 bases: TGCGCCAGCAGTCGGGGACTGACAGGGGAAGCGGAGACCCAGTACTTC. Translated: CASSRGLTGEAETQYF.

The CDR3 DNA reads TGCGCCAGCAGCCAAGATCTGAGGATTGACAGGGTTGGCTACACCTTC. It encodes CASSQDLRIDRVGYTF. The chain combines TRBV4-3 with TRBJ1-2, with 7 bases identical to TRBD1. Germline loops: CDR1 LGHNA, CDR2 YSLEER. This CDR3 comprises 16 residues. Losses at the gene ends were 0 bases for V and 7 bases for J; bases not matched to a gene: 11.

The DNA for the CDR3 is TGTGCCAGCAGCCAAGGACTAGCGGACAATGAGCAGTTCTTC. Its translation: CASSQGLADNEQFF. The gene calls are TRBV3-1 (or the pseudogene TRBV3-2) and TRBJ2-1; 9 bases fit TRBD2. The J segment lost 5 bases and the V segment lost 1 base, leaving 0 bases of the junction unmatched. Germline CDR1 is LGHDT and CDR2 is YNNKEL (reference sequence). The CDR3 spans 14 residues.

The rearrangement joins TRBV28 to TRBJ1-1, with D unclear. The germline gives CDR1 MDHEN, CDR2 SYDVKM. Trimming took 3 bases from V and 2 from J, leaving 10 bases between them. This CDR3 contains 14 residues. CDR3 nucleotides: TGTGCCAGCAGTTTTGGTTGGCTTAACACTGAAGCTTTCTTT. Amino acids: CASSFGWLNTEAFF.

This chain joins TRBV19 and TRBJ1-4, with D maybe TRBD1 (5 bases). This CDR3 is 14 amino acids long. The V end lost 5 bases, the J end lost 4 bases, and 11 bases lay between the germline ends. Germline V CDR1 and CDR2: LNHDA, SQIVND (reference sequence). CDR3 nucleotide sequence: TGTGCCAGTAGTTCAACGGGACTTAATGAAAAACTGTTTTTT. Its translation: CASSSTGLNEKLFF.

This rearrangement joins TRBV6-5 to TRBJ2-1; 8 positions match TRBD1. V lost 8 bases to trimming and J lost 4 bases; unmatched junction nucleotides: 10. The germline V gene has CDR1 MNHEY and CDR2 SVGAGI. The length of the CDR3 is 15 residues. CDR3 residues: CASATGTGLYNEQFF. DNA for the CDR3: TGTGCCAGCGCCACCGGGACAGGACTATACAATGAGCAGTTCTTC.

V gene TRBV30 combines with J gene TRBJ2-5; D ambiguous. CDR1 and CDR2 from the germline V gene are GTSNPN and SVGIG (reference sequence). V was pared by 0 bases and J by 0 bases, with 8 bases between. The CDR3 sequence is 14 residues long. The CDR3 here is CAWSVSRDQETQYF. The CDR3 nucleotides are TGTGCCTGGAGTGTATCCCGGGACCAAGAGACCCAGTACTTC.

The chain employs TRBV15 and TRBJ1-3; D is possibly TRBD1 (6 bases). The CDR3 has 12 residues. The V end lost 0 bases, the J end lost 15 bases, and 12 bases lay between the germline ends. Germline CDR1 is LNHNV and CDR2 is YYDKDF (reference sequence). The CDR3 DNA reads TGTGCCACCAGCAGAGATCTTGGACAGACATATTTT. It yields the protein CATSRDLGQTYF.

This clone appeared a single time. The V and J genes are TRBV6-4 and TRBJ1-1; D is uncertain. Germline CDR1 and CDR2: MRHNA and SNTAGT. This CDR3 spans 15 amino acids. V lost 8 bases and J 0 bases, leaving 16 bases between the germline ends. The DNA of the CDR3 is TGTGCCAGCCGGTTCTCCTTTGACATGAACACTGAAGCTTTCTTT. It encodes CASRFSFDMNTEAFF.

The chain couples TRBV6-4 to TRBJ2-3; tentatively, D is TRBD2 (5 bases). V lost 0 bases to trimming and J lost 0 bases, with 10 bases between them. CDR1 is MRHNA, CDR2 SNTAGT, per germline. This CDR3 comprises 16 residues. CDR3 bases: TGTGCCAGCAGTGACTCACCTAGCCCTAGCACAGATACGCAGTATTTT. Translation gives CASSDSPSPSTDTQYF.

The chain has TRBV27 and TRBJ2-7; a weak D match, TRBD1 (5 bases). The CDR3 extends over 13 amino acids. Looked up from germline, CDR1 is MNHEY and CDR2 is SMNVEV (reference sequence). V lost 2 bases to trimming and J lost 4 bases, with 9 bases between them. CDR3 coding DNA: TGTGCCAGCAGTTTACGGCAGGGTTACGAGCAGTACTTC. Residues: CASSLRQGYEQYF.

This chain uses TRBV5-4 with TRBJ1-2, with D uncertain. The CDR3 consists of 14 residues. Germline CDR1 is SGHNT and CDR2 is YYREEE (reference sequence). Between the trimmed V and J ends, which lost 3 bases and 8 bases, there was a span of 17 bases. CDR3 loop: CASSSLGIWEGYTF. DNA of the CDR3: TGTGCCAGCAGCTCCCTGGGAATTTGGGAGGGCTACACCTTC.

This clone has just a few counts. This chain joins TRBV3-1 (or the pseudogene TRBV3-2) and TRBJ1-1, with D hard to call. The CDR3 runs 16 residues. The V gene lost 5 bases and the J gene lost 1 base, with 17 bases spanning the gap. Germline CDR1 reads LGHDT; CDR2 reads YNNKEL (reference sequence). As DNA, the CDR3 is TGTGCCAGCAGCAAAAGTTGGGGAGAGGGGAACACTGAAGCTTTCTTT. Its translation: CASSKSWGEGNTEAFF.

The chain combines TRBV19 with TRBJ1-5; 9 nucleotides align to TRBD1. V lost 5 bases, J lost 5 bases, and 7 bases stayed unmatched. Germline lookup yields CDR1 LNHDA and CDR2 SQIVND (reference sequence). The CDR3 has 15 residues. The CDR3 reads CASSGPGQGHQPQHF. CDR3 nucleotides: TGTGCCAGTAGTGGTCCGGGACAGGGACATCAGCCCCAGCATTTT.

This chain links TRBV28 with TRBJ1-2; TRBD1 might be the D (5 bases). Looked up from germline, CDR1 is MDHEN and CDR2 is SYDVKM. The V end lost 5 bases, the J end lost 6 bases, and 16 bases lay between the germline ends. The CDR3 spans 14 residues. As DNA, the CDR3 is TGTGCCAGCAGTACCTTGGGACTCGGGGATGGCTACACCTTC. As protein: CASSTLGLGDGYTF.

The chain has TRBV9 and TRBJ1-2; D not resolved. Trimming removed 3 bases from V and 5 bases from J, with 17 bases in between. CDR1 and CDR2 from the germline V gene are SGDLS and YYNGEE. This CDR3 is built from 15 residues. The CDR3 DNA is TGTGCCAGCAGCGAGGAGGCGTGGAATGGTTATGGCTACACCTTC. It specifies CASSEEAWNGYGYTF.

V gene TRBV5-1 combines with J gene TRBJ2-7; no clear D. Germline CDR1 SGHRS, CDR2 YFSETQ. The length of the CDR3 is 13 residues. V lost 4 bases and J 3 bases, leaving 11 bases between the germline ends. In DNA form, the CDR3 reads TGCGCCAGCAGCCTACAGCAATACTACGAGCAGTACTTC. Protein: CASSLQQYYEQYF.

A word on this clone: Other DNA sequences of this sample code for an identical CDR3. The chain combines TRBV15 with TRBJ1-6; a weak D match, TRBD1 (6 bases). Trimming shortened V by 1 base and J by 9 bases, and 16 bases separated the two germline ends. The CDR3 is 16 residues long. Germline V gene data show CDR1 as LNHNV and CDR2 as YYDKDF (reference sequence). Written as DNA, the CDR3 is TGTGCCACCAGCAGAGGGTCGGGGGGGGCTTCTTCACCCCTCCACTTT. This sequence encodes CATSRGSGGASSPLHF.

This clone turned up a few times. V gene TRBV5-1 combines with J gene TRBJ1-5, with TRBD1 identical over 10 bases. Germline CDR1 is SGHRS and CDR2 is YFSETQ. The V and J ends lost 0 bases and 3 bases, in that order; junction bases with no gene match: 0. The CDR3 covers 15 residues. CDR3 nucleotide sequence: TGCGCCAGCAGCTTGGGACAGGGGGCCAATCAGCCCCAGCATTTT. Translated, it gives CASSLGQGANQPQHF.